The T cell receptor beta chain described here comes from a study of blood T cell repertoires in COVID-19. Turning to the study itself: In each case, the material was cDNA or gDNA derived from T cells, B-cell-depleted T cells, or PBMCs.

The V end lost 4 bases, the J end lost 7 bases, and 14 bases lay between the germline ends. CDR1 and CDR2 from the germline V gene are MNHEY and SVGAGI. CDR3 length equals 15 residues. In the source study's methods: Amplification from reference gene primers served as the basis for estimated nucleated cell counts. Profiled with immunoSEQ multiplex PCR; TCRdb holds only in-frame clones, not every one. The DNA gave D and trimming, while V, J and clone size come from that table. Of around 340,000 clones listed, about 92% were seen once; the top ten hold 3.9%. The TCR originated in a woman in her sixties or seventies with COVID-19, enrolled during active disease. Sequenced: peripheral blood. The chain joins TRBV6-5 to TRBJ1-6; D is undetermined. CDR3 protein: CASSFDPRGNSPLHF. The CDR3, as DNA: TGTGCCAGCAGTTTTGACCCCCGCGGAAATTCACCCCTCCACTTT.